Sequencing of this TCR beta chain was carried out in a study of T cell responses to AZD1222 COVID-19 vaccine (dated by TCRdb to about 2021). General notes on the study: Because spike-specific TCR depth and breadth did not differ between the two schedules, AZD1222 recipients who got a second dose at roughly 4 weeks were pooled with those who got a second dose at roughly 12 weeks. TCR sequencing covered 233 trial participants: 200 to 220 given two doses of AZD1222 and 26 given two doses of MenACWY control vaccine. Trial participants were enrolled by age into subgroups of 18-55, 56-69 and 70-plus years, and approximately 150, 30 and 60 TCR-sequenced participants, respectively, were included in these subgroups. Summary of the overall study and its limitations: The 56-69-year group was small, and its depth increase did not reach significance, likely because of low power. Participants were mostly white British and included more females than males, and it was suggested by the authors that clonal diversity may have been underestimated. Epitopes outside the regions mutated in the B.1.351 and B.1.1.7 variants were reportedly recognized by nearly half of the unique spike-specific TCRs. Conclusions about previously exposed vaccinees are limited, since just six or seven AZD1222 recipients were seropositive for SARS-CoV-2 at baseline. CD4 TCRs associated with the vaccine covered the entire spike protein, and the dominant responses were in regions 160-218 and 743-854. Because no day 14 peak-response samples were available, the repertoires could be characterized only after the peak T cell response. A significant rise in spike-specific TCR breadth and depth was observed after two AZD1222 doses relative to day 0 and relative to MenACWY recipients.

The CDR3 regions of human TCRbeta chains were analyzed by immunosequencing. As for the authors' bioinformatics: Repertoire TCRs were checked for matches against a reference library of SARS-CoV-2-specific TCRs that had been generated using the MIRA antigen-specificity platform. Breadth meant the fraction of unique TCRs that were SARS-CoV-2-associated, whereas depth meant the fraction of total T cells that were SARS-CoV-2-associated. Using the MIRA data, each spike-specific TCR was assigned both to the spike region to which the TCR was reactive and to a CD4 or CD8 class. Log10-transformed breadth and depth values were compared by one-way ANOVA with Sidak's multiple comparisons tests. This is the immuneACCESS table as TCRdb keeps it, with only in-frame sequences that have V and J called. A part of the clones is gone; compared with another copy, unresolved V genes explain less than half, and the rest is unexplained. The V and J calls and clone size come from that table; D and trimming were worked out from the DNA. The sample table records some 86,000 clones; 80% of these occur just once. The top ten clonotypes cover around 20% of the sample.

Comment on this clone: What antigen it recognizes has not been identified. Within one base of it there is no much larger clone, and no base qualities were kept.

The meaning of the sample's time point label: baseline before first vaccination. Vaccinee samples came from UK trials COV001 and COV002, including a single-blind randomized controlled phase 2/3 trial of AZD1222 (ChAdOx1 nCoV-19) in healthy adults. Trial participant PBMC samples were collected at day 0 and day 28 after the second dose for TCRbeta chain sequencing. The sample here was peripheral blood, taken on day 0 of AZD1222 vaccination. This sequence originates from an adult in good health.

The DNA sequence is given as TGTGCCAGTAGTATAAGGACTAGCGGGGGTGGGGAGACCCAGTACTTC. This sequence encodes CASSIRTSGGGETQYF. The sequence links TRBV19 to TRBJ2-5, and TRBD2 aligns with 13 junction nucleotides. CDR1 and CDR2 are read off the germline V gene (reference sequence) as LNHDA and SQIVND. The CDR3 holds 16 amino acids from the cysteine to the phenylalanine. CDR3 DNA is the only sequence kept; it has 48 bases, read in frame from the first base. Clipping removes 2 bases from V and 5 bases from J, with 5 as the unmatched junction base count.